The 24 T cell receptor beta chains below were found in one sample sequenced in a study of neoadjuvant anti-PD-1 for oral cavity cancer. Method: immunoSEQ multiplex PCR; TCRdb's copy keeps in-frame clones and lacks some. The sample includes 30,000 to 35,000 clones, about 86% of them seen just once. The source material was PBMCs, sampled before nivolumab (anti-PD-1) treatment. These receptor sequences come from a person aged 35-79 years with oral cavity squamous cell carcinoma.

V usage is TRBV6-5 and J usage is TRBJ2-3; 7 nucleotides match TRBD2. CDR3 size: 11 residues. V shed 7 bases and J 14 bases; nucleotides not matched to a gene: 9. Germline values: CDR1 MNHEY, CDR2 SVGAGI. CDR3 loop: CASKSAGRAYF. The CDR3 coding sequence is TGTGCCAGCAAGAGCGCGGGGAGGGCGTATTTT.

DNA of the CDR3: TGTGCCAGCAGCTTAGCCGGACAGGGGGCGCCCTACGAGCAGTACTTC. Protein sequence: CASSLAGQGAPYEQYF. The chain links TRBV7-3 to TRBJ2-7; 11 bases are a match to TRBD1. Trimming took 2 bases from V and 2 from J; bases not matched to a gene: 5. This CDR3 is built from 16 residues. CDR1 is SGHTA, CDR2 FQGTGA, per germline.

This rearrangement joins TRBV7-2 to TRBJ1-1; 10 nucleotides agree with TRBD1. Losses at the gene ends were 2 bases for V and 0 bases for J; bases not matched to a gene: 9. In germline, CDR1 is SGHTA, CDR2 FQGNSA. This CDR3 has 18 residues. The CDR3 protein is CASSLRGGTGELNTEAFF. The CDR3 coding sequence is TGTGCCAGCAGCTTACGCGGGGGGACAGGGGAGCTGAACACTGAAGCTTTCTTT.

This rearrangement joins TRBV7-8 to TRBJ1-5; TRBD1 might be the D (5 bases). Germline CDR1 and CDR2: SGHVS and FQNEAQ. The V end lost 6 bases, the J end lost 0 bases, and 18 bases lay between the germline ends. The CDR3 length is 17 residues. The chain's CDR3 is CASRLTRDDASNQPQHF. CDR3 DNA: TGTGCCAGCAGGTTGACTCGGGACGACGCTAGCAATCAGCCCCAGCATTTT. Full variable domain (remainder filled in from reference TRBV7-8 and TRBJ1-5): GAGVSQSPRYKVAKRGQDVALRCDPISGHVSLFWYQQALGQGPEFLTYFQNEAQLDKSGLPSDRFFAERPEGSVSTLKIQRTQQEDSAVYLCASRLTRDDASNQPQHFGDGTRLSIL.

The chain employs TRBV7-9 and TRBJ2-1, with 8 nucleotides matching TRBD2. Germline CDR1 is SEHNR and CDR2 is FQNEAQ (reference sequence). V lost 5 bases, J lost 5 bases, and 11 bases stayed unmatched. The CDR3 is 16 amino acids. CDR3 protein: CASSPFGGGPNNEQFF. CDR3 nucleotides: TGTGCCAGCAGCCCGTTTGGCGGGGGGCCCAACAATGAGCAGTTCTTC.

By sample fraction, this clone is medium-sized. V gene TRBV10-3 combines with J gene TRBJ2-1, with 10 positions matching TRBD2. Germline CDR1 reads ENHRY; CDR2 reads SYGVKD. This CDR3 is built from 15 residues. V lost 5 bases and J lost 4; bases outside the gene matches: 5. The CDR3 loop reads CAISPPSGGYNEQFF. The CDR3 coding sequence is TGTGCCATCAGTCCCCCTAGCGGGGGTTACAATGAGCAGTTCTTC.

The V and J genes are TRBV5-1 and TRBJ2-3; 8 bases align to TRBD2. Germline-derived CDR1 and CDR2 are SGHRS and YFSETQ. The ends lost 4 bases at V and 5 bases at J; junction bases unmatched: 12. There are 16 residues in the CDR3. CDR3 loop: CASSRPDSGAIDTQYF. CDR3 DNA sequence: TGCGCCAGCAGCCGACCTGATAGCGGGGCCATAGATACGCAGTATTTT. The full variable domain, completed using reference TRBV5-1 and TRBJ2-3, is KAGVTQTPRYLIKTRGQQVTLSCSPISGHRSVSWYQQTPGQGLQFLFEYFSETQRNKGNFPGRFSGRQFSNSRSEMNVSTLELGDSALYLCASSRPDSGAIDTQYFGPGTRLTVL.

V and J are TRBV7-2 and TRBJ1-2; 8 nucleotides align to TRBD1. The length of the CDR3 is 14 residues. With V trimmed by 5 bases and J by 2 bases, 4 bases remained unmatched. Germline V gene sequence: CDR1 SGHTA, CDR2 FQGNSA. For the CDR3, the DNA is TGTGCCAGCAGCGCCAACAGGGGGAACTATGGCTACACCTTC. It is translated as CASSANRGNYGYTF.

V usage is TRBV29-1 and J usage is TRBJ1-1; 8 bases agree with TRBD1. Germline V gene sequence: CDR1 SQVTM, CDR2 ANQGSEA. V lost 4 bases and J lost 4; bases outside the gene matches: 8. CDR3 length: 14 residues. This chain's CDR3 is CSVATPRGRTEAFF. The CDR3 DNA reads TGCAGCGTTGCAACACCCAGGGGGCGCACTGAAGCTTTCTTT. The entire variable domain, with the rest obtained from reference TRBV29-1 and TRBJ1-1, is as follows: SAVISQKPSRDICQRGTSLTIQCQVDSQVTMMFWYRQQPGQSLTLIATANQGSEATYESGFVIDKFPISRPNLTFSTLTVSNMSPEDSSIYLCSVATPRGRTEAFFGQGTRLTVV.

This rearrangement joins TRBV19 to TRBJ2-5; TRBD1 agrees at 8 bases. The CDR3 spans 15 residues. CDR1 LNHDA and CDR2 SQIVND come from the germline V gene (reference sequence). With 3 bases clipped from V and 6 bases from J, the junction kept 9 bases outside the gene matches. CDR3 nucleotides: TGTGCCAGTAGTATCCCAGGGGGCGGCTCGAAGACCCAGTACTTC. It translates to CASSIPGGGSKTQYF.

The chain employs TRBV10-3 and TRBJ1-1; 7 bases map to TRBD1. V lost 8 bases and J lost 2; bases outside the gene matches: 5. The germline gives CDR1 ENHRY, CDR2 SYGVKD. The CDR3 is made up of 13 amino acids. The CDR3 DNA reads TGTGCCATCGCGCGGGACAGTAACACTGAAGCTTTCTTT. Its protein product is CAIARDSNTEAFF.

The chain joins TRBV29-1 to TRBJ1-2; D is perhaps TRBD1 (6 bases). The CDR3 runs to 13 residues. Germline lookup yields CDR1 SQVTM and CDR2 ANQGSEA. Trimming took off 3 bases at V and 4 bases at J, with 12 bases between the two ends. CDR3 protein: CSVDNRGGYGYTF. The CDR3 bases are TGCAGCGTTGATAACCGAGGGGGCTATGGCTACACCTTC.

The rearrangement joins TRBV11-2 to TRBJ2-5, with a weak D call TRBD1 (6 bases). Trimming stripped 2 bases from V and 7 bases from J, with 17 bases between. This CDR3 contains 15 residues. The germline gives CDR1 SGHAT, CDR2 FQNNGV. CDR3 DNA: TGTGCCAGCAGCTTAACAGTAGGGGGTTCGGGGACCCAGTACTTC. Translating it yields CASSLTVGGSGTQYF.

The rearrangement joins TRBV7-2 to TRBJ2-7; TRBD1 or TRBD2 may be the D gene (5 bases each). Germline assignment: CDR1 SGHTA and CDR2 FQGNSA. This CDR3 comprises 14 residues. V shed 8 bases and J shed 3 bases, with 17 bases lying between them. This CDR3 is CASGWAGRNYEQYF. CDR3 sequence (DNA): TGTGCCAGCGGATGGGCAGGGAGAAACTACGAGCAGTACTTC.

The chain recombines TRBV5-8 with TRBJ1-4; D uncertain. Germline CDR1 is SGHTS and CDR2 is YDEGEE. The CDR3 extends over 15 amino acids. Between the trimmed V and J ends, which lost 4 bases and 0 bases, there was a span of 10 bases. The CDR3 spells CASSPRTPTNEKLFF. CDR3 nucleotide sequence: TGTGCCAGCAGCCCGCGGACTCCAACTAATGAAAAACTGTTTTTT.

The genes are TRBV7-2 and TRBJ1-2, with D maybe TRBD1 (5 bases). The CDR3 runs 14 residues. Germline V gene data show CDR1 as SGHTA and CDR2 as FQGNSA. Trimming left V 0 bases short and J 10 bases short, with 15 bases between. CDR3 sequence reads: CASSLAGTAKAYTF. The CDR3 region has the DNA TGTGCCAGCAGCTTAGCCGGGACGGCGAAGGCCTACACCTTC.

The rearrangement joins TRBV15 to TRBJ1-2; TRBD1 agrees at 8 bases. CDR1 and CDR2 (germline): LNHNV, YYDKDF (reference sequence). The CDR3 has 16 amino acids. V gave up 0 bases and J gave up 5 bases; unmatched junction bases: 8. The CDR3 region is CATSRDPPGGDYGYTF. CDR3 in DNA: TGTGCCACCAGCAGAGACCCCCCAGGGGGCGATTATGGCTACACCTTC.

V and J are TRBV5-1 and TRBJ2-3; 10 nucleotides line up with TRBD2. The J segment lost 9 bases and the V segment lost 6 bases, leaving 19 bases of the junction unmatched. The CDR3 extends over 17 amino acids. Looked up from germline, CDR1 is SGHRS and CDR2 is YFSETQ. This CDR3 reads CASILGSGGLGEGTQYF. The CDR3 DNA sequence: TGCGCCAGCATTCTTGGTAGCGGGGGGCTCGGCGAAGGAACGCAGTATTTT.

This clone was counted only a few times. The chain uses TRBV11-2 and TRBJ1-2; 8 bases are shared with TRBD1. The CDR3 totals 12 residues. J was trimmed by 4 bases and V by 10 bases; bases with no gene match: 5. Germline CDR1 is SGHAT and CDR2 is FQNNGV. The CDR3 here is CATYGQGYGYTF. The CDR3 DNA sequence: TGTGCCACCTACGGACAGGGCTATGGCTACACCTTC.

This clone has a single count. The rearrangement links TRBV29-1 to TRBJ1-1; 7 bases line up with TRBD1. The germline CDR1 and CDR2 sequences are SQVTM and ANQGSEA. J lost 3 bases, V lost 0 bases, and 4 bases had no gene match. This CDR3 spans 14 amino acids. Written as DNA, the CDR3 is TGCAGCGTTGAAGACGACAGGGAAGACACTGAAGCTTTCTTT. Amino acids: CSVEDDREDTEAFF.

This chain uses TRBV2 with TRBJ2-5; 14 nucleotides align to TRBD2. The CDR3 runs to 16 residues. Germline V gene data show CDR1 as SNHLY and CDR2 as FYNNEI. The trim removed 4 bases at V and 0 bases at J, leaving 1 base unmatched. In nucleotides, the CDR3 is TGTGCCAGCAGTGGGACTAGCGGGGGGTACCAAGAGACCCAGTACTTC. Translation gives CASSGTSGGYQETQYF.

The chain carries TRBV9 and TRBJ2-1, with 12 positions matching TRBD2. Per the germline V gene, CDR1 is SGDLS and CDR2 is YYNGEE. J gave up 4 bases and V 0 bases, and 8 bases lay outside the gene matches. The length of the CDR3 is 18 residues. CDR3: CASSVGEGLAGGYNEQFF. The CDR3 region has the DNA TGTGCCAGCAGCGTAGGTGAGGGTCTAGCGGGGGGGTACAATGAGCAGTTCTTC.

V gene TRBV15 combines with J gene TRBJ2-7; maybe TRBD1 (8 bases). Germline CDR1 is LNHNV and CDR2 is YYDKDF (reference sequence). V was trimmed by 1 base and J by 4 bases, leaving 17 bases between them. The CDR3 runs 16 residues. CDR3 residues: CATSRGGQGGIYEQYF. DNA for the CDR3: TGTGCCACCAGCAGAGGCGGACAGGGAGGGATTTACGAGCAGTACTTC.

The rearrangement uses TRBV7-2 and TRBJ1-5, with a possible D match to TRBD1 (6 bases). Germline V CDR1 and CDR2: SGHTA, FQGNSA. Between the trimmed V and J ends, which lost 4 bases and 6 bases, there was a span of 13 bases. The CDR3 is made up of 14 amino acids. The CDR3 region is CASSSVGGAQPQHF. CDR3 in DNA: TGTGCCAGCAGCTCCGTCGGGGGGGCTCAGCCCCAGCATTTT.